This T cell receptor (beta chain) was sequenced for a study of vaccination effects on CD4 cells after COVID-19. Overall study: Samples collected post-vaccine were obtained a median of 72 days after the second dose.

This clone was observed a few times. Its specificity is not known. Repertoires were generated with immunoSEQ multiplex PCR, while TCRdb's copy carries only in-frame clones and drops some. Of under 40,000 clones listed, roughly two thirds were seen once; the top ten hold 12%. Under the ViraFEST assay, PBMC were stimulated with viral peptide pools so that antigen-specific CD4+ T cells expanded. Sequencing was performed afterwards. CD4+ T cell isolation took place after approximately ten days of culture. Vaccination of participants consisted of two doses of either the BNT162b2 or mRNA-1273 vaccine. No vaccinee had earlier SARS-CoV-2 infection, and nucleocapsid antibodies were negative. Cultures had half their medium replaced with IL-2 medium on days 3 and 7. Germline values: CDR1 SGHKS, CDR2 YYEKEE (reference sequence). The CDR3 contains 14 residues. Deletions cut 2 bases from V and 7 bases from J, with 12 bases between.

The V and J genes are TRBV5-5 and TRBJ2-2; D unresolved. The sample here was CD4+ T cells from PBMCs cultured with HCoV-229E spike peptides, taken after COVID-19 vaccination. The receptor comes from a human donor who received a COVID-19 vaccine. CDR3 amino acids: CASSFPSGFGELFF. The CDR3 DNA sequence: TGTGCCAGCAGCTTTCCTTCCGGGTTCGGGGAGCTGTTTTTT. Combining the CDR3 with reference TRBV5-5 and TRBJ2-2 gives the whole variable domain DAGVTQSPTHLIKTRGQQVTLRCSPISGHKSVSWYQQVLGQGPQFIFQYYEKEERGRGNFPDRFSARQFPNYSSELNVNALLLGDSALYLCASSFPSGFGELFFGEGSRLTVL.